This TCR beta chain was retrieved from a study of blood T cell repertoires in COVID-19. The wider study: Collection of acute and convalescent COVID-19 samples took place in the United States, Italy and Spain.

Profiling relied on immunoSEQ multiplex PCR, and the TCRdb table lists in-frame clones only, not all of them. The sample records 120,000 or so clones, around 91% being singletons. Looked up from germline, CDR1 is SGHAT and CDR2 is FQNNGV. V was pared by 1 base and J by 0 bases, with 7 bases between. The CDR3 sequence is 14 residues long. The material sequenced was peripheral blood. The receptor comes from a man aged 65 to 85 with active or convalescent COVID-19. The chain combines TRBV11-2 with TRBJ2-7, with D tentatively TRBD1 (5 bases). The CDR3 nucleotides read TGTGCCAGCAGCTTAGGGGGCCTCTCCTACGAGCAGTACTTC. Translation gives CASSLGGLSYEQYF. The complete variable domain, with remaining parts taken from reference TRBV11-2 and TRBJ2-7, reads EAGVAQSPRYKIIEKRQSVAFWCNPISGHATLYWYQQILGQGPKLLIQFQNNGVVDDSQLPKDRFSAERLKGVDSTLKIQPAKLEDSAVYLCASSLGGLSYEQYFGPGTRLTVT.